This T cell receptor beta chain was recovered during a study of beta chain features in type 1 diabetes. Regarding the study as a whole: A greater similarity of naive, central memory and Treg TCRB repertoires was seen among patients than among healthy donors.

This CDR3 spans 14 amino acids. V lost 0 bases to trimming and J lost 1 base, with 6 bases between them. Germline-derived CDR1 and CDR2 are SGHRS and YFSETQ. The study reverse transcribed the entire isolated RNA, so it sequenced expressed TCRB transcripts. Only in-frame clones appear in the TCRdb table, and some are missing; sequencing was by immunoSEQ multiplex PCR. In the table there are more than 300,000 clones, 8% of which are singletons. Many counts were recorded for this clone. Its antigen is undetermined. The sample contains more than one DNA sequence encoding this CDR3. The V call is TRBV5-1, the J call TRBJ2-3; no firm D call. The sequencing input was central memory CD4+ T cells from blood. This receptor was taken from a young woman in good health. CDR3 DNA sequence: TGCGCCAGCAGCTTGGAACCCCGCACAGATACGCAGTATTTT. Protein: CASSLEPRTDTQYF.